A single sample gave rise to the 13 T cell receptor beta chains below, sequenced in a study of T cell repertoires in cytomegalovirus infection (dated by TCRdb to between 2018 and 2021). The sequencer listed for this sample is Illumina HiSeq 1500. Clones were called with MiXCR by TCRdb after fastp trimmed the public reads at Q25, and only in-frame beta chains were retained. Each CDR3 protein gets just one entry, which takes the most common genes and DNA from the rows behind it. This sample holds 200,000 to 250,000 distinct CDR3 sequences; around 40% were observed only once. The top ten hold more than 50% of the sample. Reading the label with the study, this specimen's treatment or condition is: in vitro stimulation with specific CMV peptide epitopes to enrich CMV-specific T cells. These receptors have no known antigen. Sequenced material: CD8+ T cells from cultured PBMCs, taken from culture after CMV antigen stimulation. The receptors originated from a human donor in good health (CMV status not recorded). Some clones in this sample may be carry-over from other donors' samples.

CDR3 coding DNA: TGTGCCAGCAGCCAAGATTTGCAGGGCCACGAGCAGTACTTC. As protein: CASSQDLQGHEQYF. The V gene is TRBV14, the J gene TRBJ2-7, with D possibly being TRBD1 (5 bases). The V end was cut by 0 bases, the J end by 5 bases, with 11 bases between. Germline V gene sequence: CDR1 SGHDN, CDR2 FVKESK. The CDR3 loop spans 14 amino acids.

At least ten counts were recorded for this clonotype. The gene calls are TRBV7-2 and TRBJ2-7; TRBD1 is a possible D gene (6 bases). Trimming left V 6 bases short and J 4 bases short, with 10 bases between. The CDR3 is 12 residues long. The germline CDR1 and CDR2 sequences are SGHTA and FQGNSA. For the CDR3, the DNA is TGTGCCAGCAGTTTAACAGGGTACGAGCAGTACTTC. Protein: CASSLTGYEQYF.

The table lists this clonotype with a few counts. The chain uses TRBV5-6 and TRBJ1-5; a possible D gene is TRBD1 (6 bases). V was cut by 3 bases and J by 5 bases, with 9 bases left in between. The CDR3 runs 13 residues. CDR1 is SGHDT, CDR2 YYEEEE, per germline. In DNA, the CDR3 is TGTGCCAGCAGCTCCGGGGGCCATCAGCCCCAGCATTTT. Translation gives CASSSGGHQPQHF.

The gene calls are TRBV27 and TRBJ2-7, with D possibly matching TRBD2 (6 bases). The V end was cut by 7 bases, the J end by 4 bases, with 14 bases between. CDR3 length equals 13 residues. Germline lookup yields CDR1 MNHEY and CDR2 SMNVEV (reference sequence). The CDR3 nucleotides are TGTGCCAGCACTGGGTTCGGGGGTTACGAGCAGTACTTC. Encoded protein: CASTGFGGYEQYF.

The chain employs TRBV10-3 and TRBJ2-1; 8 nucleotides line up with TRBD2. The CDR3 runs to 20 residues. Looked up from germline, CDR1 is ENHRY and CDR2 is SYGVKD. The junction had 18 bases not matched to a gene; V was cut back by 2 bases and J by 3 bases. Here the CDR3 reads CAISELYGTSGELYYNEQFF. CDR3 nucleotide sequence: TGTGCCATCAGTGAGCTATACGGTACTAGCGGCGAACTTTACTACAATGAGCAGTTCTTC.

This clonotype turned up a few times. V is TRBV7-9 and J is TRBJ2-7; D call uncertain. This CDR3 has 13 residues. V lost 1 base and J lost 2, with 6 bases in between. Germline V gene lookup returns CDR1 SEHNR and CDR2 FQNEAQ (reference sequence). The CDR3 DNA reads as TGTGCCAGCAGCTTAGACTATCCCTACGAGCAGTACTTC. Translating gives CASSLDYPYEQYF.

This clonotype was observed a few times. This sequence joins TRBV27 and TRBJ2-3; perhaps TRBD1 as D (5 bases). The germline V gene has CDR1 MNHEY and CDR2 SMNVEV (reference sequence). CDR3 length: 14 amino acids. V shed 2 bases and J shed 4 bases, with 10 bases lying between them. CDR3 sequence (DNA): TGTGCCAGCAGTTTAAGGGGAATCCCAGATACGCAGTATTTT. Its protein product is CASSLRGIPDTQYF.

This clonotype was counted many times. V and J are TRBV7-8 and TRBJ2-7; D possibly uses TRBD1 or TRBD2 (5 bases each). This CDR3 has 12 residues. V was trimmed by 1 base and J by 6 bases, leaving 7 bases between them. CDR1 is SGHVS and CDR2 is FQNEAQ in the germline V gene. The CDR3 protein is CASSLVGREQYF. The CDR3 DNA follows: TGTGCCAGCAGCTTAGTGGGACGCGAGCAGTACTTC.

The chain has TRBV27 and TRBJ1-3, with TRBD1 as a possible D gene (5 bases). The length of the CDR3 is 15 residues. Germline CDR1 and CDR2: MNHEY and SMNVEV (reference sequence). Trimming took off 9 bases at V and 3 bases at J, with 18 bases between the two ends. The chain's CDR3 is CARSRGPIYGNTIYF. The CDR3 nucleotides read TGTGCCAGAAGTCGGGGCCCGATCTATGGAAACACCATATATTTT.

This clonotype has at least ten counts. The V and J genes are TRBV7-2 and TRBJ2-1; D is possibly TRBD2 (6 bases). V was clipped by 5 bases and J by 5 bases, with 16 bases between them. Germline V gene sequence: CDR1 SGHTA, CDR2 FQGNSA. The CDR3 spans 15 residues. This chain's CDR3 is CASSPEGGADNEQFF. Written as DNA, the CDR3 is TGTGCCAGCAGCCCTGAAGGCGGGGCGGACAATGAGCAGTTCTTC.

In regard to this clonotype: Its ends do not fully match the called genes, so a read error is possible. In DNA, the CDR3 is TGTGCCAGCAGCGTTAGTGGGACTAGCGGGATTAGAGAGGCCCAGTACTTC. It codes for CASSVSGTSGIREAQYF. The chain joins TRBV9 to TRBJ2-5; the match to TRBD2 covers 13 bases. Germline CDR1 is SGDLS and CDR2 is YYNGEE. This CDR3 is 17 amino acids long.

This clonotype was detected only once. V and J are TRBV27 and TRBJ2-3; 9 bases are shared with TRBD1. V was pared by 8 bases and J by 2 bases, with 11 bases of the junction left unmatched. Germline V gene sequence: CDR1 MNHEY, CDR2 SMNVEV (reference sequence). This CDR3 is built from 16 residues. The CDR3 is CASRSGTGSPTDTQYF. The CDR3 region has the DNA TGTGCCAGCCGTTCCGGGACAGGGAGTCCCACAGATACGCAGTATTTT.

This clonotype was recorded a few times. The V and J genes are TRBV7-9 and TRBJ1-1; D ambiguous. V lost 4 bases and J lost 2, with 8 bases in between. CDR1 and CDR2 (germline): SEHNR, FQNEAQ (reference sequence). The CDR3 contains 13 residues. The CDR3 DNA sequence: TGTGCCAGCAGCTCCGGACCAAACACTGAAGCTTTCTTT. Translated, it gives CASSSGPNTEAFF.